This TCR beta chain came from a study of blood T cells in healthy people across ages. Study at large: Every two T cells gave about one barcoded beta molecule via template switching. Study outcomes and limitations: Fewer expanded clones and more diversity marked long-lived versus aged donors.

This clonotype was seen a single time. What it recognizes is unknown. Deletions cut 0 bases from V and 5 bases from J, with 11 bases between. This CDR3 region has 14 residues. The germline V gene has CDR1 SGHVS and CDR2 FQNEAQ. It was with a sample-barcoded 5' primer and a J-beta primer mix that a second PCR of about 7 to 12 cycles was run. From the 5' RACE reads, TCRdb called clonotypes with MiXCR, one entry per CDR3 protein. The sample shows 1.5 million to 2 million distinct CDR3 sequences, about 50% of them seen only once. The sequence was obtained from a woman aged 40 to 49 in good health. The sequenced material came from blood. V usage is TRBV7-8 and J usage is TRBJ2-7; D possibly corresponds to TRBD1 (5 bases). Here the CDR3 reads CASSLAGVGNEQYF. The DNA of the CDR3 is TGTGCCAGCAGCTTAGCAGGGGTTGGAAACGAGCAGTACTTC. The variable domain in full, completed from reference TRBV7-8 and TRBJ2-7, reads GAGVSQSPRYKVAKRGQDVALRCDPISGHVSLFWYQQALGQGPEFLTYFQNEAQLDKSGLPSDRFFAERPEGSVSTLKIQRTQQEDSAVYLCASSLAGVGNEQYFGPGTRLTVT.